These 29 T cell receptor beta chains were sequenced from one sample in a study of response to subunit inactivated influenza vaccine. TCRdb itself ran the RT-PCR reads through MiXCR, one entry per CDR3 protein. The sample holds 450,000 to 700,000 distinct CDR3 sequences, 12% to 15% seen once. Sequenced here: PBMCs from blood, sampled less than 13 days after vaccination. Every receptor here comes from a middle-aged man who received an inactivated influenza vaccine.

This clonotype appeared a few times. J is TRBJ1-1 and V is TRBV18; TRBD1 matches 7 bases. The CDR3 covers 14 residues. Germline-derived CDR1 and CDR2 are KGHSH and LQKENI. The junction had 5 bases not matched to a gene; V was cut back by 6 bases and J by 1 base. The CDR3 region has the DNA TGTGCCAGCTCCCGACAGGGTCAGAACACTGAAGCTTTCTTT. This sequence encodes CASSRQGQNTEAFF.

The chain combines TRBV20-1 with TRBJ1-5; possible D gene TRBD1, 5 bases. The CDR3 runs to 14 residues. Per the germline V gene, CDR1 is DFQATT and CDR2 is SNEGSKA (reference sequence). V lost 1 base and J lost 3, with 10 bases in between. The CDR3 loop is CSARGQGLNQPQHF. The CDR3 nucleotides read TGCAGTGCTAGAGGGCAGGGACTCAATCAGCCCCAGCATTTT.

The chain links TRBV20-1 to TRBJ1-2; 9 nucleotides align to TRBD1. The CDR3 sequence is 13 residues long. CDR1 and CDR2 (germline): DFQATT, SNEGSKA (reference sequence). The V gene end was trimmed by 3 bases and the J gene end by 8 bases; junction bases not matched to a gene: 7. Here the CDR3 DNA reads TGCAGTGCTAGGACAGGGGGAGAGCAGGGCTACACCTTC. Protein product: CSARTGGEQGYTF.

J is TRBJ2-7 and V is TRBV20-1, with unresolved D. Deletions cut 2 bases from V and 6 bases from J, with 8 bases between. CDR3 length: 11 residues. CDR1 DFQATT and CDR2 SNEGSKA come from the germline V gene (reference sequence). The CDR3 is CSARFLSEQYF. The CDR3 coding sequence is TGCAGTGCTAGATTCTTGAGCGAGCAGTACTTC.

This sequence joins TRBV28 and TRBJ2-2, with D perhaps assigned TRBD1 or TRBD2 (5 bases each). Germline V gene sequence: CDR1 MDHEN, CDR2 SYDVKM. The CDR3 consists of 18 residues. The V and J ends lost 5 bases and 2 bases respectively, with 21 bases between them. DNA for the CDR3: TGTGCCAGCAGTCCCAATCCGGGGCAGCTGCTTAACACCGGGGAGCTGTTTTTT. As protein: CASSPNPGQLLNTGELFF.

DNA for the CDR3: TGTGCCAGCAGCTTAGATCGGGAGGACCCGCAAACCAGGGAAAAACTGTTTTTT. It yields the protein CASSLDREDPQTREKLFF. The chain links TRBV11-2 to TRBJ1-4; no clear D. The germline gives CDR1 SGHAT, CDR2 FQNNGV. The V end was cut by 0 bases, the J end by 8 bases, with 22 bases between. This CDR3 region has 18 residues.

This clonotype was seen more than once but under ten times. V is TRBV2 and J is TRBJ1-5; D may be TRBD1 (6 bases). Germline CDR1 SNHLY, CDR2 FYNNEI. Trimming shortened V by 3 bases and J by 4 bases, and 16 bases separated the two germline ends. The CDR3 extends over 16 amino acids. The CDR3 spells CASSDRSGAKNQPQHF. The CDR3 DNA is TGTGCCAGCAGTGACAGGTCAGGGGCGAAGAATCAGCCCCAGCATTTT.

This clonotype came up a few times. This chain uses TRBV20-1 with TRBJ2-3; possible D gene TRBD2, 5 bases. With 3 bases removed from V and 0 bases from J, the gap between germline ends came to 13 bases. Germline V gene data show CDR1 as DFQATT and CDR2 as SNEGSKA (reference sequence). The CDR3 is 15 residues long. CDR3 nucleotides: TGCAGTGCTAGTGCTAGCAGAGCTAGCACAGATACGCAGTATTTT. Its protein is CSASASRASTDTQYF.

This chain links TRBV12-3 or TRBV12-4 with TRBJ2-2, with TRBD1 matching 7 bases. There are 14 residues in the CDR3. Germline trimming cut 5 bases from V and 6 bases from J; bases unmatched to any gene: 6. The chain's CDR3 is CASSRDRAPGELFF. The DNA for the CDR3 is TGTGCCAGCAGTAGAGACAGGGCCCCCGGGGAGCTGTTTTTT.

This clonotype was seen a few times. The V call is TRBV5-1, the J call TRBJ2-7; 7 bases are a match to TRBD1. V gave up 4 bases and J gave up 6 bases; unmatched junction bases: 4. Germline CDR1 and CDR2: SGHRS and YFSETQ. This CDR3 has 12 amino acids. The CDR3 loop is CASSPTGSEQYF. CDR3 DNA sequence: TGCGCCAGCAGCCCGACAGGGTCCGAGCAGTACTTC.

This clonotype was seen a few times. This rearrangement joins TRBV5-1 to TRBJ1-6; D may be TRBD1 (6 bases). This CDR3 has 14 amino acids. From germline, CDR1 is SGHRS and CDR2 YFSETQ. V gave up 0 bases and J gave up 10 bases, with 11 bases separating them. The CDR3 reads CASSLATGNSPLHF. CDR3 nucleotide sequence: TGCGCCAGCAGCTTGGCCACAGGGAACTCACCCCTCCACTTT.

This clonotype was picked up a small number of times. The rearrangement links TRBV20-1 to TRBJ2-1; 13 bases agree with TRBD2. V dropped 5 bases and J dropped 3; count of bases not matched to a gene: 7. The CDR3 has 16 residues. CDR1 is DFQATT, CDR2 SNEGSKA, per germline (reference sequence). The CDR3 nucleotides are TGCAGTGCTGCCGGGACTAGCGGGGCACTCTACAATGAGCAGTTCTTC. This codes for CSAAGTSGALYNEQFF.

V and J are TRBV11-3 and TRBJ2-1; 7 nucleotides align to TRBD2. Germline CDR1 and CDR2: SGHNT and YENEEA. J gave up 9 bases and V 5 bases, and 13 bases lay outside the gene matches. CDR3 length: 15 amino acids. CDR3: CASSVGGELAREQFF. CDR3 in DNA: TGTGCCAGCAGCGTAGGTGGGGAACTAGCGCGTGAGCAGTTCTTC.

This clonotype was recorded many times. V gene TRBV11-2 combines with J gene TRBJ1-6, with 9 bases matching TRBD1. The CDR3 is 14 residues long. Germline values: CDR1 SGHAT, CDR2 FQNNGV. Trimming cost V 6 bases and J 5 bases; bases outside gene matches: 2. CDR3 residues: CASRQGADNSPLHF. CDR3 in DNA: TGTGCCAGCAGACAGGGGGCGGATAATTCACCCCTCCACTTT.

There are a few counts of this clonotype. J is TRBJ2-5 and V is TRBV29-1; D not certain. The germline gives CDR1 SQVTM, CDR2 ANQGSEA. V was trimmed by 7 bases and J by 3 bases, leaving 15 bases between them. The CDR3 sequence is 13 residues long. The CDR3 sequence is CSGYPAAEETQYF. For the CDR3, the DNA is TGCAGCGGATACCCCGCAGCAGAAGAGACCCAGTACTTC.

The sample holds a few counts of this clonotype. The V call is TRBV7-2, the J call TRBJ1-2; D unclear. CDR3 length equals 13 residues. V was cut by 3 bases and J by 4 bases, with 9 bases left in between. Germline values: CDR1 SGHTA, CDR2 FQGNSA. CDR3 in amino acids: CASSFYSGYGYTF. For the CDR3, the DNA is TGTGCCAGCAGCTTCTATTCGGGCTATGGCTACACCTTC.

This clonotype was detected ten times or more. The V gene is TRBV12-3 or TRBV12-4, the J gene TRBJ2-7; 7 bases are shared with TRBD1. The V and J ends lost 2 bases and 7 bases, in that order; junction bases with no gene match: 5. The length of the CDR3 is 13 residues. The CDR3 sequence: CASSLTTGWEQYF. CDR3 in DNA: TGTGCCAGCAGTTTAACGACAGGGTGGGAGCAGTACTTC.

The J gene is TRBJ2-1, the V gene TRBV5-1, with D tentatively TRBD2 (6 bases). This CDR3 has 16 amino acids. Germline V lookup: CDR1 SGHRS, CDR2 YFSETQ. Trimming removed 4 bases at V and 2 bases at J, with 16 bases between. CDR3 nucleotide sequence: TGCGCCAGCAGCGGGATAGCGGAGCGAACCTACAATGAGCAGTTCTTC. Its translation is CASSGIAERTYNEQFF.

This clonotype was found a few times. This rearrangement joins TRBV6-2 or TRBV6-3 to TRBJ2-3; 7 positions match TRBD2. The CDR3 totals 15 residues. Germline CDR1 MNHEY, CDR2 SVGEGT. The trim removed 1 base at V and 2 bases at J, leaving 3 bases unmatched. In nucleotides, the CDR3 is TGTGCCAGCAGTTACTGGGGGAGGGCCACAGATACGCAGTATTTT. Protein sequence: CASSYWGRATDTQYF.

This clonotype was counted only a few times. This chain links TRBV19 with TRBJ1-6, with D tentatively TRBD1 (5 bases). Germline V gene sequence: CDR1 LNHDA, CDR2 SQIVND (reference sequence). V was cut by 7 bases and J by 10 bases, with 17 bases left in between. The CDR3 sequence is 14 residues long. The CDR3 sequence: CASMAVGWGSPLHF. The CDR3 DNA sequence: TGTGCCAGTATGGCAGTCGGCTGGGGCTCACCCCTCCACTTT.

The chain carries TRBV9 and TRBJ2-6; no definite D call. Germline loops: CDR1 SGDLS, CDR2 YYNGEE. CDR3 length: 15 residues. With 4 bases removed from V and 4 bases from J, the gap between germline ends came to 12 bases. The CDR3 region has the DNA TGTGCCAGCAGCACCAGGAGCTCCGGGGCCAACGTCCTGACTTTC. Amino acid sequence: CASSTRSSGANVLTF.

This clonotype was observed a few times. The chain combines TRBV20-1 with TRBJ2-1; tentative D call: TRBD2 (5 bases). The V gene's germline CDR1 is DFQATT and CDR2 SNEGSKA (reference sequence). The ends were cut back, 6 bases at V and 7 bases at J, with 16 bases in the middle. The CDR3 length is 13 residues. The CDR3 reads CSAHPEGRNEQFF. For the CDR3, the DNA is TGCAGTGCCCACCCCGAGGGAAGGAATGAGCAGTTCTTC.

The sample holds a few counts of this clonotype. CDR3 DNA: TGCAGTGCTAGAGACTCCCGGGACTCATCTTCACCCCTCCACTTT. Its translation: CSARDSRDSSSPLHF. The chain links TRBV20-1 to TRBJ1-6, with D perhaps matching TRBD1 (5 bases). The CDR3 spans 15 residues. Per the germline V gene, CDR1 is DFQATT and CDR2 is SNEGSKA (reference sequence). V lost 0 bases and J 9 bases, leaving 15 bases between the germline ends.

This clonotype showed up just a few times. CDR3 sequence: CASSLSTTDTQYF. The CDR3 DNA is TGCGCCAGCAGCTTGTCCACCACAGATACGCAGTATTTT. The chain has TRBV5-1 and TRBJ2-3; no reliable D call. V was cut by 1 base and J by 2 bases, with 5 bases left in between. The germline CDR1 and CDR2 sequences are SGHRS and YFSETQ. There are 13 residues in the CDR3.

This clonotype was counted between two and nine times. The CDR3 spells CASSQDSGGGLDTQYF. The DNA of the CDR3 is TGCGCCAGCAGCCAAGATTCAGGCGGGGGGCTCGATACGCAGTATTTT. V is TRBV4-1 and J is TRBJ2-3; 8 bases fit TRBD2. J gave up 6 bases and V 0 bases, and 8 bases lay outside the gene matches. This CDR3 has 16 amino acids. CDR1 MGHRA and CDR2 YSYEKL come from the germline V gene.

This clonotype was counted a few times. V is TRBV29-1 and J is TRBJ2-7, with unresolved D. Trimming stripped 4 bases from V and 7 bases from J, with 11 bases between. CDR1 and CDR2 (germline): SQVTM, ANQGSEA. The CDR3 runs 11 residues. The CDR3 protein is CSVGLLGEQYF. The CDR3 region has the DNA TGCAGCGTTGGGTTGCTGGGTGAGCAGTACTTC.

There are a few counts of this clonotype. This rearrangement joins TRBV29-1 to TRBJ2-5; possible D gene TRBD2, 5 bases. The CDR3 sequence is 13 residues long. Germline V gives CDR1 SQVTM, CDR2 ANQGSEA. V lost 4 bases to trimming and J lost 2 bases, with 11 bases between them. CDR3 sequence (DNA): TGCAGCGTTGTAGCGTTAGTTCAAGAGACCCAGTACTTC. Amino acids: CSVVALVQETQYF.

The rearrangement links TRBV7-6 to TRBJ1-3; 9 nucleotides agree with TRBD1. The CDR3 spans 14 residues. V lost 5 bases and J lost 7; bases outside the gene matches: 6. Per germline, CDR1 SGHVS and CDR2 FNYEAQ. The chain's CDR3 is CASSQGQGRNTIYF. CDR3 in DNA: TGTGCCAGCAGCCAAGGACAGGGGAGGAACACCATATATTTT.

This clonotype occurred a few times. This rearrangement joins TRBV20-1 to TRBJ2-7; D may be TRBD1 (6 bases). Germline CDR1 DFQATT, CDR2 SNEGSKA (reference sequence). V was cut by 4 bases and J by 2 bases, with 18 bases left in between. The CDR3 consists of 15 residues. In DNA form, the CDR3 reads TGCAGTGCTATCCCACTGCCGGGGACAACCTACGAGCAGTACTTC. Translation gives CSAIPLPGTTYEQYF.